Listed here are 12 T cell receptor beta chains from one sample, sequenced in a study of vaccination effects on CD4 cells after COVID-19. Measured with immunoSEQ multiplex PCR; TCRdb has only the in-frame clones, and not every one. The table shows about 57,000 clones, with approximately 81% occurring only once. These receptors have no known antigen. The culture ran for 10 to 11 days, and then CD4+ T cells were isolated. Each participant was given two doses of one vaccine (BNT162b2 or mRNA-1273). Sequenced here: CD4+ T cells from PBMCs cultured without peptide, sampled after COVID-19 vaccination. The receptors stem from a human donor who received a COVID-19 vaccine.

This chain joins TRBV7-2 and TRBJ2-5; 10 nucleotides agree with TRBD2. This CDR3 is built from 17 residues. Trimming cost V 2 bases and J 5 bases; bases outside gene matches: 11. Germline CDR1 is SGHTA and CDR2 is FQGNSA. In DNA form, the CDR3 reads TGTGCCAGCAGCTTAAGATGGCTAGCGGGGGTCGAGGAGACCCAGTACTTC. The encoded protein is CASSLRWLAGVEETQYF.

Of note for this clone: The junction differs from germline at one of its ends, possibly a read error. The V call is TRBV6-1, the J call TRBJ2-1, with D possibly matching TRBD1 (6 bases). This CDR3 has 15 amino acids. Germline loops: CDR1 MNHNS, CDR2 SASEGT. In DNA, the CDR3 is TGTGCCAGCAGGGAAGGGACATTAAAAAGGAATGAGCAGTTCTTC. This codes for CASREGTLKRNEQFF.

The chain couples TRBV5-1 to TRBJ2-3; no clear D. Germline-derived CDR1 and CDR2 are SGHRS and YFSETQ. This CDR3 has 15 amino acids. The V and J ends lost 1 base and 0 bases respectively, with 9 bases between them. In DNA form, the CDR3 reads TGCGCCAGCAGCTTGCCCTCGGATAGCACAGATACGCAGTATTTT. It codes for CASSLPSDSTDTQYF.

This clone occurred once. The chain is built from TRBV28 and TRBJ1-6; D not certain. In germline, CDR1 is MDHEN, CDR2 SYDVKM. Trimming removed 3 bases from V and 7 bases from J, with 4 bases in between. The CDR3 extends over 12 amino acids. The CDR3 loop reads CASSFQNSPLHF. DNA of the CDR3: TGTGCCAGCAGTTTTCAAAATTCACCCCTCCACTTT.

The gene calls are TRBV3-1 (or the pseudogene TRBV3-2) and TRBJ1-2; D is unclear. The CDR3 is 14 amino acids. V was trimmed by 0 bases and J by 8 bases, leaving 13 bases between them. CDR1 is LGHDT and CDR2 is YNNKEL in the germline V gene (reference sequence). The CDR3 region is CASSQDQIRGGYTF. As DNA, the CDR3 is TGTGCCAGCAGCCAAGATCAGATCCGAGGGGGCTACACCTTC.

This clone was seen only once. The rearrangement links TRBV11-2 to TRBJ2-2; 12 positions match TRBD2. CDR3 length: 16 residues. J gave up 4 bases and V 6 bases, and 6 bases lay outside the gene matches. The germline CDR1 and CDR2 sequences are SGHAT and FQNNGV. CDR3 region: CASSPLAGGTTGELFF. The CDR3, as DNA: TGTGCCAGCAGTCCACTAGCGGGAGGAACCACCGGGGAGCTGTTTTTT.

As regards this clone: One end of the junction fails to match germline, which may point to a read error. The chain joins TRBV7-7 to TRBJ2-1; 9 nucleotides align to TRBD1. CDR1 SSHAT and CDR2 FNYEAQ come from the germline V gene (reference sequence). This CDR3 is built from 16 residues. DNA of the CDR3: TGTGCTAGCAGCTCATACGCGGGACAGGGTTACAATGAGCAGTTCTTC. Protein product: CASSSYAGQGYNEQFF.

V is TRBV30 and J is TRBJ1-6; 9 bases line up with TRBD1. In germline, CDR1 is GTSNPN, CDR2 SVGIG (reference sequence). J gave up 7 bases and V 7 bases, and 8 bases lay outside the gene matches. This CDR3 spans 14 amino acids. CDR3 region: CAFLGGQGNSPLHF. The CDR3 DNA follows: TGTGCCTTCCTTGGGGGACAGGGAAATTCACCCCTCCACTTT.

V gene TRBV7-9 combines with J gene TRBJ2-3; no clear D gene. Between the trimmed V and J ends, which lost 4 bases and 2 bases, there was a span of 4 bases. Germline lookup yields CDR1 SEHNR and CDR2 FQNEAQ (reference sequence). The CDR3 runs to 12 residues. This CDR3 reads CASSSTTDTQYF. In DNA form, the CDR3 reads TGTGCCAGCAGCTCCACCACAGATACGCAGTATTTT.

The V gene is TRBV5-4, the J gene TRBJ1-1, with 9 bases lining up with TRBD1. J gave up 5 bases and V 3 bases, and 8 bases lay outside the gene matches. CDR3 length: 15 residues. The V gene's germline CDR1 is SGHNT and CDR2 YYREEE (reference sequence). The CDR3 protein is CASSSVGQGRTEAFF. The CDR3 DNA follows: TGTGCCAGCAGCTCTGTAGGACAGGGGAGAACTGAAGCTTTCTTT.

V and J are TRBV7-2 and TRBJ2-7, with 7 nucleotides matching TRBD2. V trimming: 5 bases; J trimming: 3 bases; junction bases outside the gene matches: 7. The CDR3 is 14 residues long. CDR1 is SGHTA, CDR2 FQGNSA, per germline. The CDR3 protein is CASSPSGSHYEQYF. Written as DNA, the CDR3 is TGTGCCAGCAGCCCTAGCGGTTCACACTACGAGCAGTACTTC.

This clone was counted a few times. The chain links TRBV18 to TRBJ1-3; D is unresolved. Germline V gives CDR1 KGHSH, CDR2 LQKENI. Trimming took off 1 base at V and 2 bases at J, with 6 bases between the two ends. The CDR3 contains 14 residues. The CDR3 protein is CASSPQGTGNTIYF. The CDR3 DNA is TGTGCCAGCTCACCACAGGGAACTGGAAACACCATATATTTT.